Following are 17 T cell receptor beta chains from one sample sequenced in a study of T cells in tumors after PD-1 blockade. Using immunoSEQ multiplex PCR, the repertoire was profiled, and TCRdb retains in-frame clones only, with some absent. The sample has around 60,000 clones; about 80% are singletons. Source: PBMCs, taken before anti-PD-1 treatment. The source is a human donor with basal cell carcinoma.

The chain carries TRBV25-1 and TRBJ1-4; D possibly corresponds to TRBD1 (5 bases). The CDR3 is 14 residues long. Germline assignment: CDR1 MGHDK and CDR2 SYGVNS. Trimming took off 7 bases at V and 8 bases at J, with 17 bases between the two ends. DNA of the CDR3: TGTGCCAGCACCGAAGGGCAGGGAGGGGAAAAACTGTTTTTT. Protein: CASTEGQGGEKLFF.

The rearrangement uses TRBV30 and TRBJ1-4; no clear D. V lost 6 bases and J lost 8, with 16 bases in between. CDR1 and CDR2 from the germline V gene are GTSNPN and SVGIG (reference sequence). The CDR3 has 13 residues. This CDR3 reads CACALNPGEKLFF. CDR3 nucleotides: TGTGCCTGTGCGTTGAACCCGGGAGAAAAACTGTTTTTT.

This chain joins TRBV3-1 (or the pseudogene TRBV3-2) and TRBJ1-3, with D perhaps TRBD1 (5 bases). From germline, CDR1 is LGHDT and CDR2 YNNKEL (reference sequence). The CDR3 consists of 16 residues. Deletions cut 0 bases from V and 2 bases from J, with 11 bases between. The CDR3 is CASSQEGSGTGNTIYF. The CDR3 nucleotides read TGTGCCAGCAGCCAAGAAGGGTCAGGGACTGGAAACACCATATATTTT.

The V and J genes are TRBV27 and TRBJ2-3, with TRBD1 matching 7 bases. V lost 6 bases and J lost 1; bases outside the gene matches: 7. Germline V gene sequence: CDR1 MNHEY, CDR2 SMNVEV (reference sequence). This CDR3 has 15 residues. CDR3 residues: CASRDRSLGTDTQYF. The CDR3 region has the DNA TGTGCCAGCAGGGACAGGAGCTTGGGCACAGATACGCAGTATTTT.

A note on this clone: One end of the junction does not line up with germline, which may come from a read error. This chain uses TRBV2 with TRBJ1-6, with 7 bases lining up with TRBD1. The germline V gene has CDR1 SNHLY and CDR2 FYNNEI. CDR3 length: 15 residues. CDR3 sequence: CASREGGAGNSPLHF. CDR3 nucleotide sequence: TGTGCCAGCAGGGAAGGGGGCGCCGGTAATTCACCCCTCCACTTT.

This clone was seen just once. J is TRBJ2-3 and V is TRBV10-2; D is unresolved. Trimming removed 6 bases at V and 6 bases at J, with 10 bases between. CDR3 size: 12 residues. CDR1 and CDR2 (germline): WSHSY, SAAADI. The CDR3 loop reads CASSPSGDTQYF. In DNA form, the CDR3 reads TGCGCCAGCAGCCCATCCGGGGATACGCAGTATTTT.

The rearrangement uses TRBV6-2 or TRBV6-3 and TRBJ2-1; D ambiguous. CDR1 is MNHEY and CDR2 is SVGEGT in the germline V gene. The CDR3 runs 14 residues. The V gene lost 5 bases and the J gene lost 6 bases, with 14 bases spanning the gap. The CDR3 sequence is CASSTQNPGNEQFF. The CDR3 DNA sequence: TGTGCCAGCAGTACGCAGAACCCGGGCAATGAGCAGTTCTTC.

The gene calls are TRBV15 and TRBJ2-3; TRBD1 agrees at 7 bases. V lost 4 bases and J lost 1; bases outside the gene matches: 5. This CDR3 comprises 15 residues. Germline V lookup: CDR1 LNHNV, CDR2 YYDKDF (reference sequence). The CDR3: CATSTQGDGTDTQYF. CDR3 DNA sequence: TGTGCCACCAGCACCCAGGGGGACGGCACAGATACGCAGTATTTT.

The rearrangement joins TRBV19 to TRBJ1-5; TRBD1 is a possible D gene (6 bases). This CDR3 is 14 amino acids long. Germline V lookup: CDR1 LNHDA, CDR2 SQIVND (reference sequence). Trimming left V 7 bases short and J 6 bases short, with 16 bases between. CDR3 in amino acids: CASNIAGGGQPQHF. The CDR3 DNA follows: TGTGCCAGTAATATCGCCGGAGGGGGTCAGCCCCAGCATTTT.

In DNA form, the CDR3 reads TGTGCCAGCAGCGATGTGGGGGGCCCCTACGAGCAGTACTTC. It specifies CASSDVGGPYEQYF. The chain couples TRBV3-1 (or the pseudogene TRBV3-2) to TRBJ2-7, with D perhaps given as TRBD1 or TRBD2 (6 bases each). In germline, CDR1 is LGHDT, CDR2 YNNKEL (reference sequence). The CDR3 consists of 14 residues. V shed 5 bases and J shed 2 bases, with 13 bases lying between them.

This clone was found once. This chain uses TRBV5-1 with TRBJ1-2; TRBD1 matches 7 bases. CDR1 is SGHRS and CDR2 is YFSETQ in the germline V gene. This CDR3 comprises 15 residues. The junction had 9 bases not matched to a gene; V was cut back by 3 bases and J by 4 bases. CDR3: CASSSDRDPSYGYTF. Written as DNA, the CDR3 is TGCGCCAGCAGCTCCGACAGGGATCCCAGCTATGGCTACACCTTC.

Of note for this clone: The junction differs from germline at one of its ends, possibly a read error. This sequence joins TRBV19 and TRBJ1-1, with TRBD1 as a possible D gene (6 bases). The CDR3 has 15 residues. The germline V gene has CDR1 LNHDA and CDR2 SQIVND (reference sequence). The DNA of the CDR3 is TGTGCCAGTAGTCCCCAACGGGGGGGGCGACCCAACTACAAGTTT. This encodes CASSPQRGGRPNYKF. Drawing the rest from reference TRBV19 and TRBJ1-1, the complete variable domain is DGGITQSPKYLFRKEGQNVTLSCEQNLNHDAMYWYRQDPGQGLRLIYYSQIVNDFQKGDIAEGYSVSREKKESFPLTVTSAQKNPTAFYLCASSPQRGGRPNYKFGQGTRLTVV.

This rearrangement joins TRBV19 to TRBJ1-5, with a tentative D call TRBD1 (6 bases). The CDR3 spans 16 residues. The germline V and J ends were trimmed by 0 bases and 5 bases, with 14 bases remaining between them. Per the germline V gene, CDR1 is LNHDA and CDR2 is SQIVND (reference sequence). The CDR3 is CASSIDLLAGDQPQHF. The CDR3, as DNA: TGTGCCAGTAGTATAGATCTGTTGGCAGGGGATCAGCCCCAGCATTTT.

This clone was seen more than once but under ten times. A read error may account for a junction end that differs from germline. The chain links TRBV29-1 to TRBJ1-1; the D gene is possibly TRBD1 (6 bases). The length of the CDR3 is 13 residues. Germline assignment: CDR1 SQVTM and CDR2 ANQGSEA. The CDR3 sequence is CSFMRGGNTKAFF. CDR3 in DNA: TGCAGCTTCATGAGGGGGGGGAACACTAAAGCTTTCTTT.

The chain recombines TRBV7-9 with TRBJ1-1, with a weak D call TRBD1 (5 bases). V dropped 5 bases and J dropped 4 bases, with 14 bases sitting between them. Germline V gene data show CDR1 as SEHNR and CDR2 as FQNEAQ (reference sequence). The CDR3 has 14 amino acids. The CDR3 reads CASSRGQAGTEAFF. CDR3 coding DNA: TGTGCCAGCAGCAGGGGTCAGGCGGGCACTGAAGCTTTCTTT.

V usage is TRBV19 and J usage is TRBJ2-3; 7 nucleotides match TRBD2. With 1 base clipped from V and 0 bases from J, the junction kept 10 bases outside the gene matches. Germline CDR1 LNHDA, CDR2 SQIVND (reference sequence). The CDR3 runs to 18 residues. The CDR3 is CASSIGRGSIPSTDTQYF. As DNA, the CDR3 is TGTGCCAGTAGTATAGGGCGGGGGTCCATCCCAAGCACAGATACGCAGTATTTT.

The chain links TRBV29-1 to TRBJ1-5; 9 nucleotides match TRBD1. Germline CDR1 reads SQVTM; CDR2 reads ANQGSEA. The CDR3 is 13 residues long. The V gene end was trimmed by 5 bases and the J gene end by 4 bases; junction bases not matched to a gene: 3. Here the CDR3 reads CSVRTGENQPQHF. The CDR3 DNA reads as TGCAGCGTTCGGACAGGGGAGAATCAGCCCCAGCATTTT.